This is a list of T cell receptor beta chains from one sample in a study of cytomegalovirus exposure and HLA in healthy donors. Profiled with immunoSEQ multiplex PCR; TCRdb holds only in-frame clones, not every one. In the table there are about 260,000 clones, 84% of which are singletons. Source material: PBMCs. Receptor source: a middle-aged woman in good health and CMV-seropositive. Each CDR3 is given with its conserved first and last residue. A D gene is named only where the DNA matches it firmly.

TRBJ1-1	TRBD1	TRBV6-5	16	CASSYLLTGGRTEAFF	TGTGCCAGCAGTTACCTCCTGACAGGGGGGAGGACTGAAGCTTTCTTT
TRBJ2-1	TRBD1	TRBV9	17	CASSGPGTEISYNEQFF	TGTGCCAGCAGCGGACCAGGGACAGAAATCTCCTACAATGAGCAGTTCTTC
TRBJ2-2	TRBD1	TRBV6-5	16	CASSYSGTGGTGELFF	TGTGCCAGCAGTTACTCGGGGACAGGGGGCACCGGGGAGCTGTTTTTT
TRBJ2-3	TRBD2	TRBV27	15	CASSWREGSTDTQYF	TGTGCCAGCAGTTGGCGGGAGGGATCCACAGATACGCAGTATTTT
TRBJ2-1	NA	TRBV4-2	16	CASSQDGAAAHNEQFF	TGTGCCAGCAGCCAAGACGGAGCGGCCGCGCACAATGAGCAGTTCTTC
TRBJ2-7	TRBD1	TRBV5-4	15	CASSKQGEPLSEQYF	TGTGCCAGCAGCAAACAGGGGGAGCCTCTCTCCGAGCAGTACTTC
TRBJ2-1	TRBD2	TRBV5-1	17	CASSLGTSGRANNEQFF	TGCGCCAGCAGCCTAGGGACTAGCGGGAGGGCCAACAATGAGCAGTTCTTC
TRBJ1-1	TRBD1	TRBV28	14	CASSLWGTGEEAFF	TGTGCCAGCAGTTTATGGGGGACAGGAGAGGAAGCTTTCTTT
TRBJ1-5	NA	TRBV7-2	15	CASSEGEGVGQPQHF	TGTGCCAGCAGCGAAGGGGAGGGGGTAGGGCAGCCCCAGCATTTT
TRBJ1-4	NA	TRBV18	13	CASSPGANEKLLF	TGTGCCAGCTCACCAGGGGCTAATGAAAAACTGCTTTTT
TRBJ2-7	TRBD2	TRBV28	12	CASSLLADEQYF	TGTGCCAGCAGCCTACTAGCGGACGAGCAGTACTTC
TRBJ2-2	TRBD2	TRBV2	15	CASSGPGGGTGELFF	TGTGCCAGCAGTGGGCCGGGGGGGGGCACCGGGGAGCTGTTTTTT
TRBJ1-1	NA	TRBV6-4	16	CASSDSHYTPNTEAFF	TGTGCCAGCAGTGACTCCCATTACACCCCGAACACTGAAGCTTTCTTT
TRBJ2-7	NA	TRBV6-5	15	CASSYAQGTDYEQYF	TGTGCCAGCAGTTACGCGCAGGGAACAGACTACGAGCAGTACTTC
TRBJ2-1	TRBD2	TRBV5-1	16	CASRVRLAGTYNEQFF	TGCGCCAGCAGGGTGAGACTAGCGGGAACCTACAATGAGCAGTTCTTC
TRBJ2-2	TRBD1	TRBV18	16	CASSKTGQGTTGELFF	TGTGCCAGCTCAAAAACGGGACAGGGGACCACCGGGGAGCTGTTTTTT
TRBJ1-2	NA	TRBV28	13	CASSLFQGGGYTF	TGTGCCAGCAGTTTATTCCAGGGAGGTGGCTACACCTTC
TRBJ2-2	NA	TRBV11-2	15	CASSFASLNTGELFF	TGTGCCAGCAGCTTTGCTAGCCTCAACACCGGGGAGCTGTTTTTT
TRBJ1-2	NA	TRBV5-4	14	CASTEGQTNYGYTF	TGTGCCAGCACCGAGGGCCAAACTAACTATGGCTACACCTTC
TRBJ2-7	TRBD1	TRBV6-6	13	CASSRMTGSEQYF	TGTGCCAGCAGTCGCATGACAGGGTCCGAGCAGTACTTC
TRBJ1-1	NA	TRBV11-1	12	CASSWRNTEAFF	TGTGCCAGCAGCTGGAGGAACACTGAAGCTTTCTTT
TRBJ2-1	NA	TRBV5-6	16	CASSFIADLGNNEQFF	TGTGCCAGCAGCTTTATAGCGGACCTGGGGAACAATGAGCAGTTCTTC
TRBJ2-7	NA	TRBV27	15	CASSGLDGSSYEQYF	TGTGCCAGCAGTGGACTCGACGGAAGCTCCTACGAGCAGTACTTC
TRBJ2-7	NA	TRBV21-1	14	CASSSRFSGYEQYF	TGTGCCAGCAGCTCCCGATTCAGTGGTTACGAGCAGTACTTC
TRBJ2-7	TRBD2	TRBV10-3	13	CAINEWGLAGLYF	TGTGCCATCAATGAGTGGGGGCTAGCGGGACTGTACTTC
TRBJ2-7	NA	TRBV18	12	CASSRRGVEQYF	TGTGCCAGCTCACGACGAGGCGTCGAGCAGTACTTC
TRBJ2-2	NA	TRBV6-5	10	CASGAGELFF	TGTGCCAGCGGAGCCGGGGAGCTGTTTTTT
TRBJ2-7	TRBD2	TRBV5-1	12	CASSLDGGEQYF	TGCGCCAGCAGCTTGGACGGGGGGGAGCAGTACTTC